Listed below are T cell receptor beta chains from one sample, sequenced in a study of cytomegalovirus exposure and HLA in healthy donors. TCRdb keeps only in-frame clones here, not all; method: immunoSEQ multiplex PCR. The profile shows approximately 100,000 clones, roughly 92% of them singletons. The specimen was PBMCs. These receptors were taken from a woman between 25 and 40 years old in good health and CMV-seropositive. The CDR3 runs from the conserved cysteine through the conserved F or W. The D gene is left open where the match is weak. Size is omitted from some rows. Given values are once, few, many or a class for expanded clones.

size	V	J	D	DNA	CDR3
NA	TRBV23-1	TRBJ2-5	TRBD1	TGCGCCAGCGCCCACCGGGACAGCCCACGGGTCACCCAGTACTTC	CASAHRDSPRVTQYF
once	TRBV11-2	TRBJ1-1	NA	TGTGCCAGCAGCTTATCCGGGTACACTGAAGCTTTCTTT	CASSLSGYTEAFF
NA	TRBV28	TRBJ2-2	NA	TGTGCCAGCAGCCCCCAGGGGGAGCTGTTTTTT	CASSPQGELFF
NA	TRBV5-5	TRBJ2-7	NA	TGTGCCAGCAGCTTGGGACCACAGAACTACGAGCAGTACTTC	CASSLGPQNYEQYF
NA	TRBV7-2	TRBJ1-4	NA	TGTGCCAGCAGCATTGACAGGCCCGCAACTAATGAAAAACTGTTTTTT	CASSIDRPATNEKLFF
few	TRBV28	TRBJ2-1	NA	TGTGCCAGCAGTTTATTTTTCATTGAGGGGGACAATGAGCAGTTCTTC	CASSLFFIEGDNEQFF
NA	TRBV6-1	TRBJ2-5	TRBD1	TGTGCCAGCAAGCCGCAGGGGGCAGAGACCCAGTACTTC	CASKPQGAETQYF
NA	TRBV2	TRBJ1-4	TRBD1	TGTGCCAGCAGAGCACCGGACAGGGGGAATGAAAAACTGTTTTTT	CASRAPDRGNEKLFF
once	TRBV4-1	TRBJ2-5	TRBD1	TGCGCCAGCAGCCCCAGACAGGGTGGGTTGGAGACCCAGTACTTC	CASSPRQGGLETQYF
once	TRBV7-9	TRBJ2-5	TRBD2	TGTGCCAGCAGCCCGACTAGCGGACGACCGCGGGAGACCCAGTACTTC	CASSPTSGRPRETQYF
NA	TRBV29-1	TRBJ2-1	TRBD1	TGCAGCGTTGACCAAGGACAGGACAATGAGCAGTTCTTC	CSVDQGQDNEQFF
NA	TRBV4-3	TRBJ1-5	NA	TGCGCCAGCAGCCAAGATTCATTTCAGCCCCAGCATTTT	CASSQDSFQPQHF
once	TRBV30	TRBJ1-2	NA	TGTGCCTGGAAGCGATCCCGGGACACCTTTATCTATGGCTACACCTTC	CAWKRSRDTFIYGYTF
NA	TRBV28	TRBJ1-3	TRBD1	TGTGCCAGCAGAACCGGGACAGGGGGCGCGTACACCATATATTTT	CASRTGTGGAYTIYF
NA	TRBV7-2	TRBJ1-5	NA	TGTGCCAGCAGCTTAGGGTCTAGGCCTAGCAATCAGCCCCAGCATTTT	CASSLGSRPSNQPQHF
NA	TRBV4-2	TRBJ2-1	NA	TGTGCCAGCAGCCGGCGGATGAGTGGCCCCTACAATGAGCAGTTCTTC	CASSRRMSGPYNEQFF
NA	TRBV6-1	TRBJ1-2	TRBD1	TGTGCCAGCAGTCCGGCGACAGGGGTGGGTGGCTACACCTTC	CASSPATGVGGYTF
NA	TRBV5-1	TRBJ2-1	TRBD2	TGCGCCAGCAGCTTGCCCCTAGCGGGAGGGTACAATGAGCAGTTCTTC	CASSLPLAGGYNEQFF
NA	TRBV6-5	TRBJ1-4	NA	TGTGCCAGCAGTTACGTACAGGGCTTTGAAAAACTGTTTTTT	CASSYVQGFEKLFF
NA	TRBV28	TRBJ2-1	NA	TGTGCCAGCAGTTTATCGGGGAATGAGCAGTTCTTC	CASSLSGNEQFF
NA	TRBV5-4	TRBJ2-1	NA	TGTGCCAGCAGCCTAACCGGGGGCTCCTACAATGAGCAGTTCTTC	CASSLTGGSYNEQFF
NA	TRBV7-6	TRBJ1-5	TRBD1	TGTGCCAGCAGCCCAGGATCCGGGACAGGGGTTGGCAATCAGCCCCAGCATTTT	CASSPGSGTGVGNQPQHF
NA	TRBV28	TRBJ2-1	NA	TGTGCCAGCAGTTCCCTGGCCACCCCTCGCGGCGATGAGCAGTTCTTC	CASSSLATPRGDEQFF
NA	TRBV19	TRBJ2-7	NA	TGTGCCAGTAGTCCCCGGGGAGCCGTCTACGAGCAGTACTTC	CASSPRGAVYEQYF
NA	TRBV6-5	TRBJ2-7	TRBD1	TGTGCCAGCAGTCGGGACAGGGTTCTACACTACGAGCAGTACTTC	CASSRDRVLHYEQYF
NA	TRBV5-1	TRBJ2-1	TRBD2	TGCGCCAGCAGCTCCCCGGGACTAGCGGGAGGGGCGACATCAGGGGAGCAGTTCTTC	CASSSPGLAGGATSGEQFF
NA	TRBV6-6	TRBJ2-3	TRBD2	TGTGCCAGCAGTTCGGGACTAGCGGGTGCAGATACGCAGTATTTT	CASSSGLAGADTQYF
NA	TRBV5-6	TRBJ2-3	TRBD2	TGTGCCAGCAGCTTTCGGACTAGCGGGAGGAGGGGCACAGATACGCAGTATTTT	CASSFRTSGRRGTDTQYF
NA	TRBV7-6	TRBJ2-5	NA	TGTGCCAGCAGCCTCAGGGTGTTAGAGACCCAGTACTTC	CASSLRVLETQYF
NA	TRBV7-9	TRBJ2-1	NA	TGTGCCAGCAGCCTGACCCTGGACAGCCACTACAATGAGCAGTTCTTC	CASSLTLDSHYNEQFF
once	TRBV2	TRBJ2-2	TRBD2	TGTGCCAGCAATGGACTAGCGGGCACCGGGGAGCTGTTTTTT	CASNGLAGTGELFF
NA	TRBV7-9	TRBJ1-4	NA	TGTGCCAGCAGCTTAAGGGTAGAGGGTGGAGAAAAACTGTTTTTT	CASSLRVEGGEKLFF
once	TRBV10-3	TRBJ2-7	TRBD2	TGTGCCATCAGGCCCCGGGGGAGCGGGAGACCCGACGAGCAGTACTTC	CAIRPRGSGRPDEQYF
NA	TRBV6-5	TRBJ2-1	NA	TGTGCCAGCAGTTTTATTGTGGGTTTTACGGGCAATGAGCAGTTCTTC	CASSFIVGFTGNEQFF
NA	TRBV27	TRBJ2-7	NA	TGTGCCAGCAGTGCGCGGGGACTCTCCACCGGTGCCTACGAGCAGTACTTC	CASSARGLSTGAYEQYF
NA	TRBV7-9	TRBJ2-5	NA	TGTGCCAGCAGCTCCCCGGGTAGCCGCGATCGGCAAGAGACCCAGTACTTC	CASSSPGSRDRQETQYF
NA	TRBV30	TRBJ2-2	TRBD1	TGTGCCTGGAGGGTAGGGGGCGAGCTGTTTTTT	CAWRVGGELFF
NA	TRBV11-2	TRBJ2-1	NA	TGTGCCAGCAGCCCCGGGACTCTAGCCGGCGATGAGCAGTTCTTC	CASSPGTLAGDEQFF
NA	TRBV14	TRBJ2-2	TRBD1	TGTGCCAGCAGCCACAGGGGGTTGAACACCGGGGAGCTGTTTTTT	CASSHRGLNTGELFF
once	TRBV5-4	TRBJ2-1	TRBD2	TGTGCCAGCAGCTTGGGAGCTAGCGGGCCGGGCAATGAGCAGTTCTTC	CASSLGASGPGNEQFF
NA	TRBV19	TRBJ2-1	NA	TGTGCCAGTAGTATCAATGTCGGCAATGAGCAGTTCTTC	CASSINVGNEQFF
NA	TRBV18	TRBJ2-7	TRBD2	TGTGCCAGCTCACCAGTCATTAGCGGGAGTGTATCCTACGAGCAGTACTTC	CASSPVISGSVSYEQYF
NA	TRBV7-3	TRBJ2-2	NA	TGTGCCAGCAGCGAATCCCGAGCAGGTACCGGGGAGCTGTTTTTT	CASSESRAGTGELFF
NA	TRBV28	TRBJ1-2	TRBD1	TGTGCCAGCAGTTTAAGAGAGGACAGGCGAAACTATGGCTACACCTTC	CASSLREDRRNYGYTF
NA	TRBV29-1	TRBJ2-5	NA	TGCAGCGTTGATCCTGCGGACAGCCTAAAAGAGACCCAGTACTTC	CSVDPADSLKETQYF
once	TRBV6-5	TRBJ1-2	TRBD1	TGTGCCAGCAGTCCGGACAGGGGTAACTATGGCTACACCTTC	CASSPDRGNYGYTF
NA	TRBV5-6	TRBJ2-7	TRBD1	TGTGCCAGCAGCTTCGGGACAGGGGGTTACGAGCAGTACTTC	CASSFGTGGYEQYF
NA	TRBV11-2	TRBJ1-2	NA	TGTGCCAGCAGCTTGTCGGTACGGGGGGCTGGGGGCTACACCTTC	CASSLSVRGAGGYTF
NA	TRBV19	TRBJ2-7	NA	TGTGCCAGTAGTAAGCGCGGGACCGACTACGAGCAGTACTTC	CASSKRGTDYEQYF
NA	TRBV27	TRBJ2-7	NA	TGTGCCAGCAGTTTCCTTCCTGTCGGGGCGGGGGAGCAGTACTTC	CASSFLPVGAGEQYF
NA	TRBV15	TRBJ2-1	TRBD2	TGTGCCACCAGCCCTGGACTAGCGGGGGGCTTCTCCTCCTACAATGAGCAGTTCTTC	CATSPGLAGGFSSYNEQFF
NA	TRBV19	TRBJ2-3	NA	TGTGCCAGTAGTGCAGGGACTTCGTCCACAGATACGCAGTATTTT	CASSAGTSSTDTQYF
NA	TRBV5-1	TRBJ2-7	TRBD2	TGCGCCAGCAGCTCTAGCGGGAGTTCGTACGAGCAGTACTTC	CASSSSGSSYEQYF